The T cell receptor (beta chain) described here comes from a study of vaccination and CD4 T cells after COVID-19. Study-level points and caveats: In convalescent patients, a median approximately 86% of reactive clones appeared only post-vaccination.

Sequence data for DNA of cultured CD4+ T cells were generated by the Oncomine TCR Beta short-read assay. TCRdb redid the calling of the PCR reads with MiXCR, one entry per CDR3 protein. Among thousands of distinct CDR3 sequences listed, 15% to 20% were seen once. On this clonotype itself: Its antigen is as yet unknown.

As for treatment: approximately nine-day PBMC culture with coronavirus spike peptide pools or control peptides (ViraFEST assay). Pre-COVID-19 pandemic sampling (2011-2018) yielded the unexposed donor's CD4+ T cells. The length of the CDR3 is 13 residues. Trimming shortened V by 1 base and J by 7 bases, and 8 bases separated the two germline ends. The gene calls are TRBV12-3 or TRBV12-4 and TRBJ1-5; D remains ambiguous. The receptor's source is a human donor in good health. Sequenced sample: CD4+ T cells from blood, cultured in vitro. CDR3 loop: CASSLVNGQPQHF. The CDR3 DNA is TGTGCCAGCAGTTTAGTGAACGGCCAGCCCCAGCATTTT.